The 15 T cell receptor beta chains below all came from one sample that was sequenced in a study of blood T cell repertoires in COVID-19. Assay: immunoSEQ multiplex PCR; the TCRdb copy retains only in-frame clones and omits some. The sample lists tens of thousands of clones; about 70% were seen once. Sequenced sample: peripheral blood. The receptors originated from a man aged 50-59 years with active or convalescent COVID-19.

This sequence joins TRBV7-9 and TRBJ2-1, with 13 positions matching TRBD2. Per germline, CDR1 SEHNR and CDR2 FQNEAQ (reference sequence). J was trimmed by 4 bases and V by 2 bases; bases with no gene match: 8. CDR3 size: 18 residues. CDR3 region: CASSLFWGTSGVYNEQFF. The CDR3 DNA sequence: TGTGCCAGCAGCTTATTTTGGGGGACTAGCGGGGTTTACAATGAGCAGTTCTTC.

Note on this clone: The same CDR3 is also encoded by other DNA sequences in this sample. This chain uses TRBV11-2 with TRBJ2-7; 7 positions agree with TRBD1. The germline CDR1 and CDR2 sequences are SGHAT and FQNNGV. The CDR3 is made up of 13 amino acids. V was clipped by 0 bases and J by 6 bases; unmatched bases: 2. CDR3 DNA sequence: TGTGCCAGCAGCTTAGATAGGGGGCCCGAGCAGTACTTC. Its translation: CASSLDRGPEQYF.

The table lists this clone with a few counts. Mismatch with germline at one junction end may stem from a read error. The chain carries TRBV6-1 and TRBJ1-5; no definite D call. The CDR3 length is 12 residues. Germline-derived CDR1 and CDR2 are MNHNS and SASEGT. The CDR3 bases are TGTGCCAGCAGCGAAGGTGGCCAGCCCCAGCATTTT. Protein product: CASSEGGQPQHF.

The CDR3 loop reads CASRPGQDFYQPQHF. The CDR3 bases are TGTGCCAGTAGACCGGGACAGGATTTCTATCAGCCCCAGCATTTT. This chain joins TRBV19 and TRBJ1-5; 8 bases align to TRBD1. CDR3 size: 15 residues. Trimming removed 6 bases from V and 5 bases from J; junction bases left unmatched: 9. From germline, CDR1 is LNHDA and CDR2 SQIVND (reference sequence). The variable domain in full, completed from reference TRBV19 and TRBJ1-5, reads DGGITQSPKYLFRKEGQNVTLSCEQNLNHDAMYWYRQDPGQGLRLIYYSQIVNDFQKGDIAEGYSVSREKKESFPLTVTSAQKNPTAFYLCASRPGQDFYQPQHFGDGTRLSIL.

The rearrangement links TRBV7-2 to TRBJ1-1; 7 nucleotides line up with TRBD1. The J segment lost 0 bases and the V segment lost 0 bases, leaving 4 bases of the junction unmatched. Germline V gene data show CDR1 as SGHTA and CDR2 as FQGNSA. This CDR3 has 16 amino acids. CDR3 sequence reads: CASSLAPDRVNTEAFF. For the CDR3, the DNA is TGTGCCAGCAGCTTAGCCCCAGACAGGGTGAACACTGAAGCTTTCTTT.

This clone turned up a few times. The chain links TRBV5-6 to TRBJ2-2; 7 bases align to TRBD2. Per the germline V gene, CDR1 is SGHDT and CDR2 is YYEEEE. This CDR3 spans 17 amino acids. V was clipped by 4 bases and J by 5 bases; unmatched bases: 14. CDR3 loop: CASSILGRTSGTGELFF. In DNA, the CDR3 is TGTGCCAGCAGCATCCTGGGGAGGACTAGTGGGACCGGGGAGCTGTTTTTT.

The chain is built from TRBV7-7 and TRBJ2-1; 7 nucleotides agree with TRBD1. The CDR3 runs 13 residues. The trim removed 5 bases at V and 6 bases at J, leaving 4 bases unmatched. Germline V gives CDR1 SSHAT, CDR2 FNYEAQ (reference sequence). The CDR3 reads CASSQGQINEQFF. CDR3 DNA: TGTGCCAGCAGCCAGGGACAGATCAATGAGCAGTTCTTC.

This rearrangement joins TRBV5-1 to TRBJ1-2, with D tentatively TRBD1 (5 bases). Germline CDR1 is SGHRS and CDR2 is YFSETQ. CDR3 size: 13 residues. Trimming took off 1 base at V and 8 bases at J, with 12 bases between the two ends. CDR3 in DNA: TGCGCCAGCAGCTTGTTTGGGGAGGGGGGCTACACCTTC. It specifies CASSLFGEGGYTF.

The rearrangement links TRBV19 to TRBJ1-5, with D perhaps TRBD1 (6 bases). Trimming took 8 bases from V and 2 from J, leaving 19 bases between them. CDR3 length equals 16 residues. Germline assignment: CDR1 LNHDA and CDR2 SQIVND (reference sequence). DNA for the CDR3: TGTGCCAGTCGGGGGAGGGGGGGCGATGGCAATCAGCCCCAGCATTTT. Translating it yields CASRGRGGDGNQPQHF.

The chain combines TRBV7-2 with TRBJ2-2; D is unresolved. Germline loops: CDR1 SGHTA, CDR2 FQGNSA. V lost 5 bases, J lost 0 bases, and 4 bases lay in between. The CDR3 contains 13 residues. The CDR3 loop reads CASSITNTGELFF. CDR3 DNA: TGTGCCAGCAGCATTACGAACACCGGGGAGCTGTTTTTT.

This clone is a singleton in its sample. This chain links TRBV12-3 or TRBV12-4 with TRBJ2-7; D perhaps matches TRBD2 (6 bases). Trimming removed 6 bases from V and 6 bases from J, with 12 bases in between. The CDR3 sequence is 12 residues long. CDR3 loop: CASSTTSSEQYF. CDR3 coding DNA: TGTGCCAGCAGCACGACTAGTAGCGAGCAGTACTTC.

CDR3 amino acids: CASSSHQETQYF. As DNA, the CDR3 is TGTGCCAGCAGCTCTCACCAAGAGACCCAGTACTTC. The rearrangement joins TRBV11-3 to TRBJ2-5; no clear D gene. CDR3 length equals 12 residues. Deletions cut 4 bases from V and 0 bases from J, with 3 bases between. Germline-derived CDR1 and CDR2 are SGHNT and YENEEA.

The chain couples TRBV4-1 to TRBJ1-6, with D unresolved. The CDR3 contains 17 residues. The V gene's germline CDR1 is MGHRA and CDR2 YSYEKL. The germline V and J ends were trimmed by 1 base and 7 bases, with 17 bases remaining between them. The CDR3 reads CASSQGPPRALNSPLHF. The CDR3, as DNA: TGCGCCAGCAGCCAAGGCCCCCCCCGAGCCCTAAATTCACCCCTCCACTTT.

The V call is TRBV28, the J call TRBJ2-7, with D unclear. The CDR3 length is 11 residues. Germline loops: CDR1 MDHEN, CDR2 SYDVKM. V was trimmed by 6 bases and J by 3 bases, leaving 6 bases between them. Here the CDR3 reads CASSPLYEQYF. In DNA form, the CDR3 reads TGTGCCAGCAGCCCCCTCTACGAGCAGTACTTC.

The rearrangement uses TRBV11-2 and TRBJ2-1; TRBD2 agrees at 10 bases. CDR1 is SGHAT, CDR2 FQNNGV, per germline. The CDR3 totals 15 residues. V gave up 7 bases and J gave up 3 bases; unmatched junction bases: 6. The CDR3 region is CASTAGLASYNEQFF. The CDR3 DNA reads TGTGCCAGCACCGCGGGACTAGCGAGCTACAATGAGCAGTTCTTC.